The subject of this entry is one T cell receptor beta chain. No antigen is known for it. A read error is possible here, since a much larger clone lies one base away. TCR beta CDR3 sequences were amplified from RNA transcripts. First-round RT-PCR of the TCR CDR3 relied on the HTBI primer set. TCRdb passed the multiplex PCR reads through MiXCR, listing each CDR3 protein once. The repertoire includes some 300,000 distinct CDR3 sequences, 16% of them detected once, and roughly a third sits in the top ten. The source of the sample is a study of T cells in Graves' hyperthyroidism and ophthalmopathy. General study points: The majority of expanded thyroid clonotypes above 0.001 also appeared in blood.

The CDR3 runs 14 residues. Trimming cost V 0 bases and J 12 bases, with 12 bases left between them. The germline CDR1 and CDR2 sequences are SGHAT and FQNNGV. Researchers defined stable Graves' hyperthyroidism as no ophthalmopathy progression within 18 months. The receptor was derived from a young man with Graves' hyperthyroidism. This chain uses TRBV11-2 with TRBJ1-6, with D unresolved. Sequencing input: blood. CDR3 loop: CASSLDGRRLPLHF. In DNA, the CDR3 is TGTGCCAGCAGCTTAGACGGGCGACGGTTACCCCTCCACTTT.